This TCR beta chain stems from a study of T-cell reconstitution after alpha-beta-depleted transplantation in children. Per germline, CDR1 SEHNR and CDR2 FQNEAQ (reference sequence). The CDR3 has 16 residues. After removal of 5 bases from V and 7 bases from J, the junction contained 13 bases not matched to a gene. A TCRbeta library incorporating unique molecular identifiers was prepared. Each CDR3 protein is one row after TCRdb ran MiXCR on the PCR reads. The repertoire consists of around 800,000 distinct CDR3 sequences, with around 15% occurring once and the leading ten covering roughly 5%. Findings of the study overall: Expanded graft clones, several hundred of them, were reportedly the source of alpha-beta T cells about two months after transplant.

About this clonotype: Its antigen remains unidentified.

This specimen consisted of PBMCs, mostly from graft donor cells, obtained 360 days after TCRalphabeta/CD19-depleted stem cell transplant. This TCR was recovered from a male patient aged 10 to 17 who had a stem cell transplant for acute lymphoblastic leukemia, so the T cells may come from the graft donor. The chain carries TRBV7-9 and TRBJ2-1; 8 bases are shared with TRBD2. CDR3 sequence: CASSPPGGAPRNEQFF. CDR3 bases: TGTGCCAGCAGCCCTCCGGGGGGGGCACCGCGGAATGAGCAGTTCTTC. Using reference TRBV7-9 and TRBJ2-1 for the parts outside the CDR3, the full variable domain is DTGVSQNPRHKITKRGQNVTFRCDPISEHNRLYWYRQTLGQGPEFLTYFQNEAQLEKSRLLSDRFSAERPKGSFSTLEIQRTEQGDSAMYLCASSPPGGAPRNEQFFGPGTRLTVL.